This T cell receptor beta chain was identified in a study of blood T cell repertoires in COVID-19. Across the study: The samples span acute and convalescent COVID-19 from the United States, Italy and Spain. Sources were T cells, B-cell-depleted T cells, or PBMCs; the material itself was cDNA or gDNA.

Original handling: Researchers report that nucleated cell counts were estimated from reference gene primer amplification. Using immunoSEQ multiplex PCR, the repertoire was profiled, and TCRdb retains in-frame clones only, with some absent. That table gives V, J and clone size, and the DNA gave D and trimming. The repertoire holds about 190,000 clones, with about three quarters as singletons. The CDR3 length is 12 residues. With 4 bases removed from V and 7 bases from J, the gap between germline ends came to 11 bases. Germline V lookup: CDR1 SGHRS, CDR2 YFSETQ. The V gene is TRBV5-1, the J gene TRBJ2-5; tentative D call: TRBD1 (6 bases). The sequence was obtained from a woman of 80 years or more with active or convalescent COVID-19. The source material was peripheral blood. The CDR3 region has the DNA TGCGCCAGCAGCCCGGCCAGGGGGACCCAGTACTTC. Translating it yields CASSPARGTQYF.